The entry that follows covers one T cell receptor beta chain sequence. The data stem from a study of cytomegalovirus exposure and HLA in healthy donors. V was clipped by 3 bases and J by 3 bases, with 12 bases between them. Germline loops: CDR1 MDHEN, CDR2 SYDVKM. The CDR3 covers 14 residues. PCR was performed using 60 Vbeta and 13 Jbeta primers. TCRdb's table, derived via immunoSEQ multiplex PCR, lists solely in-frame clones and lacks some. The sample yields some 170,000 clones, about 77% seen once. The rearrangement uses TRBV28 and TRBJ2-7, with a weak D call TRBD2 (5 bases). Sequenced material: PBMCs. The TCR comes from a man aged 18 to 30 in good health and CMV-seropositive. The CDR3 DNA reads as TGTGCCAGCAGTTTCGGGGATACATACTACGAGCAGTACTTC. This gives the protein CASSFGDTYYEQYF. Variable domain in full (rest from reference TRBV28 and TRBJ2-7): DVKVTQSSRYLVKRTGEKVFLECVQDMDHENMFWYRQDPGLGLRLIYFSYDVKMKEKGDIPEGYSVSREKKERFSLILESASTNQTSMYLCASSFGDTYYEQYFGPGTRLTVT.